Listed here is a single T cell receptor (beta chain). This sample is part of a study of T cell responses to AZD1222 COVID-19 vaccine. TCRdb's table, derived via immunoSEQ multiplex PCR, lists solely in-frame clones and lacks some. The sample yields some 120,000 clones, around 85% seen once. The V end was cut by 1 base, the J end by 4 bases, with 4 bases between. The CDR3 loop spans 12 amino acids. V is TRBV12-3 or TRBV12-4 and J is TRBJ1-2; the D is unclear. The receptor was isolated from an adult who received the AZD1222 COVID-19 vaccine. The sequencing here drew on peripheral blood, taken 28 days after the second AZD1222 dose. This CDR3 is CASSLGSYGYTF. The CDR3 region has the DNA TGTGCCAGCAGTTTAGGGAGCTATGGCTACACCTTC.